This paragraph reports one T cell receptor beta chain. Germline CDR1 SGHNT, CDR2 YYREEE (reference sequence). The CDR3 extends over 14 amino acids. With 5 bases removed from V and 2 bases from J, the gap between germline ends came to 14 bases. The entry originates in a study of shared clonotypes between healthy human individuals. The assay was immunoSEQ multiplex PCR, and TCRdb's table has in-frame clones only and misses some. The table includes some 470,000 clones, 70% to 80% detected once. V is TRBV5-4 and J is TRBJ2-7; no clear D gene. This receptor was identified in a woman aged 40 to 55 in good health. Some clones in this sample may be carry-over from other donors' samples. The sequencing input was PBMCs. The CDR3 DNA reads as TGTGCCAGCAGTGAGGCCGTGGGGACCTACGAGCAGTACTTC. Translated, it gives CASSEAVGTYEQYF.